The sample holds a few counts of the clone carrying this TCR beta chain. Its antigen is not identified. The data belong to a study of regulatory dendritic cells for organ transplantation. The data were produced by immunoSEQ multiplex PCR, yet TCRdb's version contains in-frame clones alone and is incomplete. The profile covers approximately 10,000 clones, with roughly 65% appearing a single time and over 0.55% taken by the ten largest. Allogeneic regulatory or mature dendritic cells were co-cultured for roughly five days with CFSE-labeled sorted T cells at 1:10. The ends lost 5 bases at V and 8 bases at J; junction bases unmatched: 6. CDR3 length: 15 amino acids. The germline V gene has CDR1 ENHRY and CDR2 SYGVKD.

The V call is TRBV10-3, the J call TRBJ2-1; TRBD2 matches 13 bases. The sequenced material came from naive CD4+ T cells from blood cultured with dendritic cells. Subset meaning: CD45RA+ naive T cells. The TCR sequence derives from a human donor in good health. CDR3 region: CAISQLAGGPDEQFF. CDR3 bases: TGTGCCATCAGTCAACTAGCGGGGGGGCCGGATGAGCAGTTCTTC.